The 25 T cell receptor beta chains in this list originate from one sample, sequenced in a study of T cell repertoires in cytomegalovirus infection (dated by TCRdb to the late 2010s). The instrument was an Illumina HiSeq 1500. The public reads were run again by TCRdb, first through fastp at Q25 and then through MiXCR, and only productive beta chains were kept. Under each unique CDR3 protein, matching rows form one entry showing the most common genes and DNA. This sample gives some 320,000 distinct CDR3 sequences in total; more than 8% of them show up just once. 4.3% of the sample is in the top ten clones. Sequenced sample: PBMCs. The receptors were gathered from a human donor in good health (CMV status not recorded). Some clones in this sample may be carry-over from other donors' samples.

The table lists this clonotype with a few counts. The chain is built from TRBV6-6 and TRBJ1-5; the match to TRBD1 covers 7 bases. Germline V gives CDR1 MNHNY, CDR2 SVGAGI (reference sequence). The J segment lost 0 bases and the V segment lost 6 bases, leaving 11 bases of the junction unmatched. CDR3 size: 17 residues. DNA for the CDR3: TGTGCCAGCAGCGACAGGGCGCAGCTCTATAGCAATCAGCCCCAGCATTTT. It encodes CASSDRAQLYSNQPQHF.

J is TRBJ1-5 and V is TRBV19; TRBD1 might be the D (6 bases). This CDR3 contains 18 residues. Germline V gives CDR1 LNHDA, CDR2 SQIVND (reference sequence). CDR3 sequence reads: CVRRGPLGSPNSNQPQHF. As DNA, the CDR3 is TGTGTCCGACGGGGGCCTTTAGGATCCCCCAATAGCAATCAGCCCCAGCATTTT.

The J gene is TRBJ2-1, the V gene TRBV6-4, with D tentatively TRBD1 (5 bases). CDR1 is MRHNA, CDR2 SNTAGT, per germline. V shed 4 bases and J shed 0 bases, with 7 bases lying between them. This CDR3 spans 14 amino acids. The DNA for the CDR3 is TGTGCCAGCAGTGTAGGGGTCTCCTACAATGAGCAGTTCTTC. Residues: CASSVGVSYNEQFF.

This clonotype occurred many times. The chain joins TRBV28 to TRBJ2-6; D is unclear. V was cut by 5 bases and J by 2 bases, with 13 bases left in between. This CDR3 spans 16 amino acids. Germline V lookup: CDR1 MDHEN, CDR2 SYDVKM. CDR3 DNA sequence: TGTGCCAGCAGTACCACCGCCCTAGCTGGGGCCAACGTCCTGACTTTC. Protein: CASSTTALAGANVLTF.

As regards this clonotype: A much larger clone lies one base from this, so it may be a read error. The chain combines TRBV7-2 with TRBJ1-1; D is unresolved. The CDR3 runs to 15 residues. Deletions cut 1 base from V and 0 bases from J, with 9 bases between. Germline V gene data show CDR1 as SGHTA and CDR2 as FQGNSA. For the CDR3, the DNA is TGTGCCAGCAGCTTAGGTCCGGGAATGAACACTGAAGCTTTCTTT. This encodes CASSLGPGMNTEAFF.

The chain employs TRBV2 and TRBJ2-1, with D perhaps matching TRBD1 (6 bases). The V gene lost 3 bases and the J gene lost 7 bases, with 16 bases spanning the gap. CDR3 length equals 15 residues. The germline CDR1 and CDR2 sequences are SNHLY and FYNNEI. The CDR3 DNA sequence: TGTGCCAGCAGTGAGAGGGACAACATTTTAAATGAGCAGTTCTTC. It encodes CASSERDNILNEQFF.

The J gene is TRBJ2-5, the V gene TRBV29-1; no definite D call. Germline lookup yields CDR1 SQVTM and CDR2 ANQGSEA. The CDR3 length is 11 residues. V was cut by 1 base and J by 6 bases, with 6 bases left in between. This CDR3 reads CSVEAGQTQYF. The DNA for the CDR3 is TGCAGCGTTGAAGCGGGCCAGACCCAGTACTTC.

This clonotype was observed at least ten times. The genes are TRBV7-2 and TRBJ2-1; TRBD1 aligns across 10 bases. V lost 6 bases and J lost 7; bases outside the gene matches: 9. CDR3 length equals 15 residues. Looked up from germline, CDR1 is SGHTA and CDR2 is FQGNSA. The CDR3 region has the DNA TGTGCCAGCAGGCTCGCGGGACAGGGGAGGAATGAGCAGTTCTTC. Translation: CASRLAGQGRNEQFF.

The chain couples TRBV30 to TRBJ2-2; a possible D gene is TRBD1 (5 bases). The V end lost 1 base, the J end lost 0 bases, and 6 bases lay between the germline ends. Germline CDR1 is GTSNPN and CDR2 is SVGIG (reference sequence). There are 14 residues in the CDR3. The CDR3, as DNA: TGTGCCTGGAGTGCAGGGACGAACACCGGGGAGCTGTTTTTT. Amino acids: CAWSAGTNTGELFF.

This clonotype turned up a few times. The V and J genes are TRBV7-3 and TRBJ2-5, with D unresolved. This CDR3 has 14 amino acids. The V and J ends lost 3 bases and 4 bases respectively, with 12 bases between them. From germline, CDR1 is SGHTA and CDR2 FQGTGA. The CDR3 coding sequence is TGTGCCAGCAGCTTGTCGGGCTACGGAGAGACCCAGTACTTC. Translation gives CASSLSGYGETQYF.

Ten or more counts support this clonotype. The V call is TRBV7-2, the J call TRBJ2-3; D call uncertain. CDR3 length equals 14 residues. Trimming shortened V by 3 bases and J by 4 bases, and 11 bases separated the two germline ends. The V gene's germline CDR1 is SGHTA and CDR2 FQGNSA. The CDR3 region is CASSLAAGPDTQYF. The CDR3 nucleotides read TGTGCCAGCAGCTTGGCTGCAGGTCCAGATACGCAGTATTTT.

In this sample, this clonotype turned up a few times. J is TRBJ2-1 and V is TRBV20-1; 8 bases are shared with TRBD2. This CDR3 has 15 residues. Germline CDR1 reads DFQATT; CDR2 reads SNEGSKA (reference sequence). V lost 3 bases to trimming and J lost 9 bases; unmatched junction nucleotides: 13. The CDR3 spells CSAREAGGKRSEQFF. DNA for the CDR3: TGCAGTGCTAGGGAGGCGGGAGGAAAGAGGAGTGAGCAGTTCTTC.

The chain is built from TRBV11-2 and TRBJ2-1; TRBD2 is a possible D gene (7 bases). The CDR3 is made up of 13 amino acids. Germline loops: CDR1 SGHAT, CDR2 FQNNGV. Trimming removed 8 bases from V and 4 bases from J, with 12 bases in between. The CDR3 DNA is TGTGCCAGCCTCGGGGGGCTATACAATGAGCAGTTCTTC. Amino acid sequence: CASLGGLYNEQFF.

This clonotype was detected many times. The chain links TRBV28 to TRBJ2-7, with 9 nucleotides matching TRBD1. The length of the CDR3 is 15 residues. Germline V gene sequence: CDR1 MDHEN, CDR2 SYDVKM. The trim removed 5 bases at V and 4 bases at J, leaving 9 bases unmatched. The CDR3 loop reads CASSLPGGTGYEQYF. The CDR3 DNA sequence: TGTGCCAGCAGTCTACCCGGGGGGACAGGGTACGAGCAGTACTTC.

The rearrangement joins TRBV6-4 to TRBJ1-6; D not certain. Trimming shortened V by 4 bases and J by 15 bases, and 16 bases separated the two germline ends. This CDR3 has 13 amino acids. The germline CDR1 and CDR2 sequences are MRHNA and SNTAGT. CDR3 nucleotides: TGTGCCAGCAGTGTTACACTACAGTCGTTCCTCCACTTT. Translated: CASSVTLQSFLHF.

This CDR3 is CASRTRTSGSDTQYF. The CDR3 nucleotides read TGTGCCAGCAGGACTCGGACTAGCGGGAGTGATACGCAGTATTTT. The rearrangement links TRBV11-2 to TRBJ2-3; 13 positions agree with TRBD2. The CDR3 spans 15 residues. Germline V lookup: CDR1 SGHAT, CDR2 FQNNGV. V trimming: 6 bases; J trimming: 6 bases; junction bases outside the gene matches: 6.

There are a few counts of this clonotype. The chain couples TRBV11-2 to TRBJ2-5; 8 nucleotides line up with TRBD2. This CDR3 has 16 amino acids. Looked up from germline, CDR1 is SGHAT and CDR2 is FQNNGV. J lost 4 bases, V lost 2 bases, and 9 bases had no gene match. CDR3 sequence: CASSLKRGLASETQYF. CDR3 in DNA: TGTGCCAGCAGCTTAAAGAGAGGACTAGCCTCAGAGACCCAGTACTTC.

In its sample, this clonotype was seen a few times. A read error may produce the germline difference seen at one junction end. The chain joins TRBV20-1 to TRBJ2-3, with D perhaps TRBD1 (5 bases). Germline V lookup: CDR1 DFQATT, CDR2 SNEGSKA (reference sequence). The CDR3 has 12 residues. CDR3 amino acids: CSARAAGMSSGF. CDR3 nucleotide sequence: TGCAGTGCTAGAGCTGCAGGGATGAGCAGTGGTTTT.

The rearrangement uses TRBV12-3 or TRBV12-4 and TRBJ2-7; D is uncertain. The CDR3 runs to 13 residues. The V end lost 4 bases, the J end lost 5 bases, and 12 bases lay between the germline ends. CDR3 sequence: CASSYTGRHEQYF. For the CDR3, the DNA is TGTGCCAGCAGTTACACTGGGCGCCACGAGCAGTACTTC.

V and J are TRBV19 and TRBJ2-3; TRBD2 matches at 9 bases. The CDR3 sequence is 14 residues long. The germline gives CDR1 LNHDA, CDR2 SQIVND (reference sequence). The junction had 6 bases not matched to a gene; V was cut back by 5 bases and J by 6 bases. The CDR3 bases are TGTGCCAGTAGTTTGGGACTAGCCTTCGATACGCAGTATTTT. This gives the protein CASSLGLAFDTQYF.

The rearrangement joins TRBV7-2 to TRBJ1-2, with TRBD1 identical over 8 bases. V was pared by 8 bases and J by 6 bases, with 8 bases of the junction left unmatched. The CDR3 consists of 13 residues. The V gene's germline CDR1 is SGHTA and CDR2 FQGNSA. CDR3 in amino acids: CASELNRGDGYTF. The CDR3 DNA sequence: TGTGCCAGCGAACTGAACAGGGGGGATGGCTACACCTTC.

This clonotype was counted a few times. This chain joins TRBV12-3 or TRBV12-4 and TRBJ1-2; D uncertain. V was trimmed by 5 bases and J by 4 bases, leaving 8 bases between them. This CDR3 is built from 12 residues. The CDR3 loop reads CASSPRAYGYTF. The CDR3 DNA is TGTGCCAGCAGTCCCCGGGCCTATGGCTACACCTTC.

This chain connects TRBV7-6 to TRBJ2-7; D unresolved. CDR1 and CDR2 (germline): SGHVS, FNYEAQ. The ends were cut back, 5 bases at V and 6 bases at J, with 14 bases in the middle. CDR3 length: 13 amino acids. CDR3 DNA sequence: TGTGCCAGCAGCCCTCTGAGGACGCCCGAGCAGTACTTC. This translates into CASSPLRTPEQYF.

This clonotype occurred a few times. The chain links TRBV7-6 to TRBJ2-5; 8 bases are shared with TRBD2. Germline CDR1 reads SGHVS; CDR2 reads FNYEAQ. The CDR3 is made up of 14 amino acids. V shed 5 bases, J shed 4 bases, and the junction held 6 bases outside the gene matches. For the CDR3, the DNA is TGTGCCAGCAGCGCAGCGGGAGCAGGAGAGACCCAGTACTTC. This translates into CASSAAGAGETQYF.

This clonotype occurred a few times. The chain employs TRBV28 and TRBJ1-1; the D gene is possibly TRBD1 (5 bases). The V gene's germline CDR1 is MDHEN and CDR2 SYDVKM. Trimming left V 5 bases short and J 2 bases short, with 15 bases between. This CDR3 comprises 15 residues. The CDR3 region is CASSPYRGVNTEAFF. CDR3 DNA sequence: TGTGCCAGCAGTCCGTATAGAGGGGTTAACACTGAAGCTTTCTTT.